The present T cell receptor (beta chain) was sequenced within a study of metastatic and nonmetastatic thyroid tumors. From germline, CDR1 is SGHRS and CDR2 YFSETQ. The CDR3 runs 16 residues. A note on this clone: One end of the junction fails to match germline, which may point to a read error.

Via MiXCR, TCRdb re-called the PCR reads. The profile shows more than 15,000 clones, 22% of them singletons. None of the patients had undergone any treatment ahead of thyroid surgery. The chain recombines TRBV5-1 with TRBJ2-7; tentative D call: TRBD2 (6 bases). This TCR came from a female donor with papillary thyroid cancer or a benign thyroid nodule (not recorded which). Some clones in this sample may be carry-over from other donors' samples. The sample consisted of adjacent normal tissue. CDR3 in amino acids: CASILVGGRTSYEQYF. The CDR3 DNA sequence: TGCGCCAGCATCTTGGTCGGGGGAAGGACCTCCTACGAGCAGTACTTC.